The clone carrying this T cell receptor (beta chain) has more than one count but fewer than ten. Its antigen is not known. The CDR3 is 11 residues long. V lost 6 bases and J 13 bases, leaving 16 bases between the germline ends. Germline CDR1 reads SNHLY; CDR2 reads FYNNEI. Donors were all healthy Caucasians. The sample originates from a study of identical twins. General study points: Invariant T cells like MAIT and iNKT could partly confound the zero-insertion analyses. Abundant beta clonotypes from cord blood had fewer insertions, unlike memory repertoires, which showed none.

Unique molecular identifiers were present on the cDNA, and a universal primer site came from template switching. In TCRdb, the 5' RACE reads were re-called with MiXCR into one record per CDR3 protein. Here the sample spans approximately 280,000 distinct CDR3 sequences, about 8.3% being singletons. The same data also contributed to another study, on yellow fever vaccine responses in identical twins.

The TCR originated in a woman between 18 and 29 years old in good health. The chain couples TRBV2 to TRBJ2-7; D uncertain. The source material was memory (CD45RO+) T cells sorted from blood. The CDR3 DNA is TGTGCCAGCAGCGACTGGACCGTAACTTACTTC. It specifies CASSDWTVTYF.